This is a list of T cell receptor beta chains from one sample in a study of blood T cells in healthy people across ages. TCRdb reanalysed the 5' RACE reads using MiXCR and keeps one entry per CDR3 protein. The repertoire consists of about 1,500,000 distinct CDR3 sequences, with 28% occurring once and the leading ten covering roughly 8%. The specimen was blood. The origin of the receptors is a woman aged 30 to 39 in good health. Both conserved end residues are part of each CDR3. The order of the fields is D gene, J gene, V gene, clone size, CDR3 DNA, CDR3 protein. The D gene is left open where the match is weak. Only some rows state a clone size, as once, few, many or a class for expanded clones.

d_call: TRBD1; j_call: TRBJ2-3; v_call: TRBV27; clone_size: NA; cdr3_nt: TGTGCCAGCAGTACCTTGGGACAGGGGATTTGGACAGATACGCAGTATTTT; cdr3_aa: CASSTLGQGIWTDTQYF
d_call: TRBD2; j_call: TRBJ2-1; v_call: TRBV12-3/TRBV12-4; clone_size: NA; cdr3_nt: TGTGCCAGCAGGAGGACTAGCGGGGGGGCCGATGAGCAGTTCTTC; cdr3_aa: CASRRTSGGADEQFF
d_call: NA; j_call: TRBJ2-1; v_call: TRBV7-9; clone_size: few; cdr3_nt: TGTGCCAGCAGCTTCTCCGGAAAAAATGAGCAGTTCTTC; cdr3_aa: CASSFSGKNEQFF
d_call: NA; j_call: TRBJ1-2; v_call: TRBV10-3; clone_size: NA; cdr3_nt: TGTGCCATCAGTCCCGACCCAGGAGGCTACACCTTC; cdr3_aa: CAISPDPGGYTF
d_call: NA; j_call: TRBJ2-1; v_call: TRBV20-1; clone_size: NA; cdr3_nt: TGCAGTGCTAGATGTGGGGAAGTCAACTACAATGAGCAGTTCTTC; cdr3_aa: CSARCGEVNYNEQFF
d_call: TRBD2; j_call: TRBJ2-7; v_call: TRBV18; clone_size: NA; cdr3_nt: TGTGCCAGCTCACCGAGCGGGGGGGCTGCGTACGAGCAGTACTTC; cdr3_aa: CASSPSGGAAYEQYF
d_call: TRBD2; j_call: TRBJ2-3; v_call: TRBV9; clone_size: few; cdr3_nt: TGTGCCAGCAGCGCCCGGACTAGCGGGGGATCGGATACGCAGTATTTT; cdr3_aa: CASSARTSGGSDTQYF
d_call: NA; j_call: TRBJ1-5; v_call: TRBV4-2; clone_size: few; cdr3_nt: TGTGCCAGCAGCCAAGGTGACAGGTCCGGACAGCCCCAGCATTTT; cdr3_aa: CASSQGDRSGQPQHF
d_call: NA; j_call: TRBJ2-7; v_call: TRBV9; clone_size: NA; cdr3_nt: TGTGCCAGCACCCGAGACCATAGATTCCCCCCCTACGAGCAGTACTTC; cdr3_aa: CASTRDHRFPPYEQYF
d_call: NA; j_call: TRBJ1-5; v_call: TRBV20-1; clone_size: NA; cdr3_nt: TGCAGTACTAGAGATCAGGAGTATAGCAATCAGCCCCAGCATTTT; cdr3_aa: CSTRDQEYSNQPQHF
d_call: NA; j_call: TRBJ1-1; v_call: TRBV29-1; clone_size: few; cdr3_nt: TGCAGCGTTGAGAGGAGGGCGAGGGACACTGAAGCTTTCTTT; cdr3_aa: CSVERRARDTEAFF
d_call: TRBD1; j_call: TRBJ2-1; v_call: TRBV14; clone_size: few; cdr3_nt: TGTGCCAGCAGCCAGACTCAGGGGGCGAGTTACAATGAGCAGTTCTTC; cdr3_aa: CASSQTQGASYNEQFF
d_call: TRBD1; j_call: TRBJ2-5; v_call: TRBV6-6; clone_size: few; cdr3_nt: TGTGCCAGCAGTTACGGGGACAGACCTGAGACCCAGTACTTC; cdr3_aa: CASSYGDRPETQYF
d_call: NA; j_call: TRBJ2-5; v_call: TRBV2; clone_size: few; cdr3_nt: TGTGCCAGCATCAGGGACCGTAACACCCGAGAGACCCAGTACTTC; cdr3_aa: CASIRDRNTRETQYF
d_call: NA; j_call: TRBJ1-2; v_call: TRBV3-1; clone_size: NA; cdr3_nt: TGTGCCAGCAGCCGTGGACGGCAGACCTATGGCTACACCTTC; cdr3_aa: CASSRGRQTYGYTF
d_call: NA; j_call: TRBJ2-1; v_call: TRBV28; clone_size: few; cdr3_nt: TGTGCCAGCATCCGCAGGGGGGGCTCCTACAATGAGCAGTTCTTC; cdr3_aa: CASIRRGGSYNEQFF
d_call: NA; j_call: TRBJ2-2; v_call: TRBV9; clone_size: few; cdr3_nt: TGTGCCAGCAGCGTAGTTGGTAGGGAGCTGTTTTTT; cdr3_aa: CASSVVGRELFF
d_call: NA; j_call: TRBJ2-3; v_call: TRBV5-1; clone_size: NA; cdr3_nt: TGCGCCAGCAGAGCCTTACACACAGATACGCAGTATTTT; cdr3_aa: CASRALHTDTQYF
d_call: TRBD1; j_call: TRBJ2-7; v_call: TRBV10-3; clone_size: NA; cdr3_nt: TGTGCCACGCTCGGGACAGGGGAGAACGAGCAGTACTTC; cdr3_aa: CATLGTGENEQYF
d_call: TRBD1; j_call: TRBJ1-2; v_call: TRBV2; clone_size: NA; cdr3_nt: TGTGCCAGCAAGTGGACAGGGAGCGGGGGCTACACCTTC; cdr3_aa: CASKWTGSGGYTF
d_call: NA; j_call: TRBJ2-7; v_call: TRBV5-1; clone_size: few; cdr3_nt: TGCGCCAGCAGCTTGCAGGCCGGGGTGACCTACGAGCAGTACTTC; cdr3_aa: CASSLQAGVTYEQYF
d_call: TRBD2; j_call: TRBJ2-7; v_call: TRBV12-3/TRBV12-4; clone_size: few; cdr3_nt: TGTGCCAGCAATACGGGAGGGTACGAGCAGTACTTC; cdr3_aa: CASNTGGYEQYF
d_call: NA; j_call: TRBJ2-5; v_call: TRBV20-1; clone_size: NA; cdr3_nt: TGCAGTGCTAGTTACGCTAGCGAGATCCAAGAGACCCAGTACTTC; cdr3_aa: CSASYASEIQETQYF
d_call: NA; j_call: TRBJ2-4; v_call: TRBV29-1; clone_size: NA; cdr3_nt: TGCAGCGTGGGAAGGGGCGACATCTACAATGAGCAGTACTTC; cdr3_aa: CSVGRGDIYNEQYF
d_call: TRBD2; j_call: TRBJ2-7; v_call: TRBV18; clone_size: few; cdr3_nt: TGTGCCACCCGTGGGGGAGGAGCGGGAGGCTACGAGCAGTACTTC; cdr3_aa: CATRGGGAGGYEQYF
d_call: TRBD1; j_call: TRBJ2-7; v_call: TRBV4-1; clone_size: NA; cdr3_nt: TGCGCCAGCAGCCAACCGGGACAGGGGATATGGGAGCAGTACTTC; cdr3_aa: CASSQPGQGIWEQYF
d_call: NA; j_call: TRBJ2-7; v_call: TRBV29-1; clone_size: NA; cdr3_nt: TGCAGCGTAGGATCAGGGTCCTGCGAGCAGTACTTC; cdr3_aa: CSVGSGSCEQYF
d_call: NA; j_call: TRBJ2-5; v_call: TRBV2; clone_size: few; cdr3_nt: TGTGCCAGCACTCCGGACTGGGGAGAGACCCAGTACTTC; cdr3_aa: CASTPDWGETQYF
d_call: TRBD2; j_call: TRBJ2-3; v_call: TRBV29-1; clone_size: NA; cdr3_nt: TGCAGCGGGACCGGGACTAGCGACACAGATACGCAGTATTTT; cdr3_aa: CSGTGTSDTDTQYF
d_call: NA; j_call: TRBJ2-6; v_call: TRBV7-2; clone_size: few; cdr3_nt: TGTGCCAGCAGCTTAAACGCGGGGTCTGGGGCCAACGTCCTGACTTTC; cdr3_aa: CASSLNAGSGANVLTF
d_call: NA; j_call: TRBJ2-1; v_call: TRBV3-1; clone_size: NA; cdr3_nt: TGTGCCAGCAGCCCTTGGGCAGCGGACAGTGAGCAGTTCTTC; cdr3_aa: CASSPWAADSEQFF
d_call: TRBD1; j_call: TRBJ2-3; v_call: TRBV12-3/TRBV12-4; clone_size: NA; cdr3_nt: TGTGCCAGCAATGGGGGTCCGGGACAGGGAGCAGATACGCAGTATTTT; cdr3_aa: CASNGGPGQGADTQYF